This T cell receptor beta chain was identified in a study of vaccination and CD4 T cells after COVID-19. At the level of the study: Each individual in the study obtained two doses of BNT162b2 or mRNA-1273 vaccine. Post-vaccine sampling followed dose two by a median about 72 days (range 14 to 241).

Sequenced with the Oncomine TCR Beta short-read assay was DNA taken from cultured CD4+ T cells. TCRdb redid the calling of the PCR reads with MiXCR, one entry per CDR3 protein. The sample has about 25,000 distinct CDR3 sequences; 25% to 30% are singletons. The time point was: late sampling 161 to 241 days after vaccination in a few convalescent patients. Treatment reported: roughly nine-day PBMC culture with coronavirus spike peptide pools or control peptides (ViraFEST assay). Expansion of antigen-specific T cells with peptide pools by ViraFEST preceded sequencing of TCRs. The V gene end was trimmed by 5 bases and the J gene end by 7 bases; junction bases not matched to a gene: 8. The V gene's germline CDR1 is DFQATT and CDR2 SNEGSKA (reference sequence). This CDR3 comprises 13 residues. This clonotype is termed medium-sized. Antigen: not known. Whole-study findings and limits: Rising from around 19 to 38, the median of SARS-CoV-2-reactive clonotypes did not change significantly.

J is TRBJ2-1 and V is TRBV20-1; 7 bases match TRBD2. The specimen was CD4+ T cells from blood, cultured in vitro, collected about 7 months after SARS-CoV-2 vaccination. The TCR sequence derives from a human donor who had recovered from COVID-19. CDR3 DNA: TGCAGTGCTTACCTCGGACTAGTGAATGAGCAGTTCTTC. Residues: CSAYLGLVNEQFF.